The 12 T cell receptor beta chains presented below share a single source sample, sequenced in a study of blood T cell repertoires in COVID-19. The assay was immunoSEQ multiplex PCR, and TCRdb's table has in-frame clones only and misses some. The data show 300,000 or so clones, more than 70% seen once. Source material: peripheral blood. The receptors come from a woman between 50 and 59 years old who had recovered from COVID-19.

The rearrangement links TRBV7-9 to TRBJ2-7; 10 bases fit TRBD1. Per the germline V gene, CDR1 is SEHNR and CDR2 is FQNEAQ (reference sequence). This CDR3 region has 15 residues. The junction had 9 bases not matched to a gene; V was cut back by 6 bases and J by 4 bases. The CDR3 loop is CASSSPGTGVYEQYF. The DNA for the CDR3 is TGTGCCAGCAGTTCTCCCGGGACAGGGGTTTACGAGCAGTACTTC.

The chain recombines TRBV5-6 with TRBJ1-2, with 9 bases identical to TRBD1. The V segment lost 0 bases and the J segment 1 base; nucleotides outside the gene matches: 4. CDR1 and CDR2 from the germline V gene are SGHDT and YYEEEE. The CDR3 totals 16 residues. The CDR3 loop reads CASSLGDREFNYGYTF. CDR3 bases: TGTGCCAGCAGCTTGGGGGACAGGGAATTTAACTATGGCTACACCTTC.

This clone has only a few counts. The chain couples TRBV5-1 to TRBJ1-2; D remains unclear. Trimming took 1 base from V and 6 from J, leaving 10 bases between them. This CDR3 contains 13 residues. Germline CDR1 is SGHRS and CDR2 is YFSETQ. The CDR3 sequence is CASSLSSGHGYTF. For the CDR3, the DNA is TGCGCCAGCAGCTTGTCTTCAGGTCATGGCTACACCTTC.

This rearrangement joins TRBV27 to TRBJ1-1, with D perhaps matching TRBD1 (5 bases). Germline V CDR1 and CDR2: MNHEY, SMNVEV (reference sequence). CDR3 length: 14 amino acids. With 6 bases removed from V and 1 base from J, the gap between germline ends came to 12 bases. The CDR3 here is CASSPRAGNTEAFF. The CDR3 DNA sequence: TGTGCCAGCAGCCCCAGGGCAGGGAACACTGAAGCTTTCTTT.

The J gene is TRBJ2-7, the V gene TRBV7-2; D possibly corresponds to TRBD2 (5 bases). Germline CDR1 SGHTA, CDR2 FQGNSA. CDR3 length: 13 residues. V gave up 7 bases and J gave up 3 bases, with 13 bases separating them. CDR3: CASTATEGYEQYF. CDR3 DNA: TGTGCCAGCACCGCTACCGAGGGCTACGAGCAGTACTTC.

V usage is TRBV19 and J usage is TRBJ1-1; 7 bases map to TRBD1. The V gene's germline CDR1 is LNHDA and CDR2 SQIVND (reference sequence). The length of the CDR3 is 14 residues. V lost 6 bases, J lost 1 base, and 5 bases stayed unmatched. CDR3 coding DNA: TGTGCCAGTAGAGAGGGGGCGCGGAACACTGAAGCTTTCTTT. Translating gives CASREGARNTEAFF.

The V call is TRBV7-2, the J call TRBJ2-1; 7 bases map to TRBD2. Germline CDR1 is SGHTA and CDR2 is FQGNSA. V gave up 1 base and J gave up 10 bases; unmatched junction bases: 10. This CDR3 comprises 15 residues. The CDR3 sequence: CASSLDPGRSEEQFF. The DNA of the CDR3 is TGTGCCAGCAGCTTAGATCCCGGGAGGTCTGAAGAGCAGTTCTTC.

V usage is TRBV6-4 and J usage is TRBJ2-7; 7 positions match TRBD1. Germline V gene sequence: CDR1 MRHNA, CDR2 SNTAGT. This CDR3 has 14 residues. The V gene end was trimmed by 5 bases and the J gene end by 4 bases; junction bases not matched to a gene: 8. The CDR3 spells CASSSDRVGYEQYF. Written as DNA, the CDR3 is TGTGCCAGCAGTTCAGACAGGGTAGGTTACGAGCAGTACTTC.

V and J are TRBV5-1 and TRBJ2-1; 14 nucleotides line up with TRBD2. The CDR3 has 19 amino acids. Germline V gene lookup returns CDR1 SGHRS and CDR2 YFSETQ. Trimming took 2 bases from V and 2 from J; bases not matched to a gene: 9. CDR3 region: CASSFRLAGGTGTYNEQFF. In DNA form, the CDR3 reads TGCGCCAGCAGCTTTAGACTAGCGGGAGGGACGGGGACCTACAATGAGCAGTTCTTC.

This clone came up once. CDR3 loop: CASSPAWNTEAFF. In DNA form, the CDR3 reads TGTGCCAGCAGTCCAGCGTGGAACACTGAAGCTTTCTTT. The rearrangement joins TRBV6-5 to TRBJ1-1; unclear D gene. The germline V gene has CDR1 MNHEY and CDR2 SVGAGI. V lost 5 bases and J lost 1, with 8 bases in between. This CDR3 region has 13 residues.

The DNA of the CDR3 is TGTGCCAGCAGCGTAGGCGGGTCCTATGGCTACACCTTC. Protein: CASSVGGSYGYTF. The chain combines TRBV9 with TRBJ1-2; D is unclear. The V gene lost 0 bases and the J gene lost 4 bases, with 7 bases spanning the gap. The CDR3 spans 13 residues. Germline V gene data show CDR1 as SGDLS and CDR2 as YYNGEE. The whole variable domain, filled in from reference TRBV9 and TRBJ1-2, reads DSGVTQTPKHLITATGQRVTLRCSPRSGDLSVYWYQQSLDQGLQFLIQYYNGEERAKGNILERFSAQQFPDLHSELNLSSLELGDSALYFCASSVGGSYGYTFGSGTRLTVV.

The gene calls are TRBV6-5 and TRBJ1-5, with D possibly matching TRBD1 (5 bases). Between the trimmed V and J ends, which lost 6 bases and 2 bases, there was a span of 11 bases. The V gene's germline CDR1 is MNHEY and CDR2 SVGAGI. This CDR3 is built from 14 residues. CDR3 DNA sequence: TGTGCCAGCAGCACGACGGGGGGCAATCAGCCCCAGCATTTT. Its protein product is CASSTTGGNQPQHF.